The 4 T cell receptor beta chains given below trace back to one sample, sequenced in a study of T-cell reconstitution after alpha-beta-depleted transplantation in children. Unique molecular identifiers featured in how the TCRbeta library was prepared. Via MiXCR, TCRdb re-called the PCR reads, giving one row per CDR3 protein. The profile shows hundreds of thousands of distinct CDR3 sequences, roughly 17% of them singletons. The specimen comprised PBMCs, mostly from graft donor cells, sampled 360 days after TCRalphabeta/CD19-depleted stem cell transplant. The receptors stem from a boy younger than two who had a stem cell transplant for Wiskott-Aldrich syndrome, so the T cells may come from the graft donor.

CDR3 coding DNA: TGCGCCAGCCGCCCGACGGGGACGAACACTGAAGCTTTCTTT. Its translation: CASRPTGTNTEAFF. This chain links TRBV5-1 with TRBJ1-1, with a tentative D call TRBD1 (5 bases). Germline V gene sequence: CDR1 SGHRS, CDR2 YFSETQ. The CDR3 has 14 residues. Between the trimmed V and J ends, which lost 7 bases and 1 base, there was a span of 14 bases.

This clonotype has a handful of counts. J is TRBJ2-1 and V is TRBV30; no clear D gene. Germline V gene lookup returns CDR1 GTSNPN and CDR2 SVGIG (reference sequence). The ends were cut back, 1 base at V and 6 bases at J, with 4 bases in the middle. This CDR3 region has 11 residues. The CDR3 nucleotides read TGTGCCTGGAGTGAGAGCAATGAGCAGTTCTTC. It yields the protein CAWSESNEQFF.

This clonotype has just a few counts. This chain uses TRBV5-1 with TRBJ2-7; possibly TRBD1 for D (6 bases). Germline CDR1 reads SGHRS; CDR2 reads YFSETQ. This CDR3 is built from 14 residues. Trimming removed 4 bases at V and 7 bases at J, with 18 bases between. CDR3 bases: TGCGCCAGCAGCCTACAGACAGGCGAGAGGGAGCAGTACTTC. It translates to CASSLQTGEREQYF.

This clonotype was recorded many times. The rearrangement uses TRBV7-6 and TRBJ2-2; 12 nucleotides agree with TRBD1. The CDR3 is 16 residues long. Germline assignment: CDR1 SGHVS and CDR2 FNYEAQ. The ends lost 3 bases at V and 4 bases at J; junction bases unmatched: 3. The CDR3 DNA reads as TGTGCCAGCAGCTTGGGGACAGGGGGCAGCACCGGGGAGCTGTTTTTT. It translates to CASSLGTGGSTGELFF.